A single sample is the source of the 20 T cell receptor beta chains below, sequenced in a study of T cells expressing NK-cell markers. TCRdb re-called the 5' RACE reads; one entry per CDR3 protein, DNA not given. This repertoire includes hundreds of thousands of distinct CDR3 sequences. Sequenced input: blood T cells: a sorted CD56 or NKG2C T cell subset, CD4+ or CD8+ T cells, or bulk PBMC T cells (not recorded which). Receptor source: a woman between 18 and 69 years old in good health.

This rearrangement joins TRBV9 to TRBJ2-3; TCRdb designates TRBD1, a call that cannot be tested without DNA. The germline gives CDR1 SGDLS, CDR2 YYNGEE. This CDR3 is built from 15 residues. Here the CDR3 reads CASSVEGARADTQYF.

CDR3 residues: CASSPQTASRPQETQYF. This chain joins TRBV12-3 or TRBV12-4 and TRBJ2-5; TCRdb returns TRBD1, unconfirmable since there is no DNA. The CDR3 is 17 residues long.

The V call is TRBV19, the J call TRBJ2-1; TCRdb's D call, TRBD2, is unchecked because there is no DNA. From germline, CDR1 is LNHDA and CDR2 SQIVND (reference sequence). The CDR3 totals 13 residues. CDR3 residues: CASRTLADNEQFF.

The chain uses TRBV5-1 and TRBJ2-3; with no DNA, the TCRdb D assignment of TRBD2 cannot be verified. The germline CDR1 and CDR2 sequences are SGHRS and YFSETQ. The CDR3 has 14 residues. The CDR3 sequence: CASSPIAGADTQYF. Full variable domain (rest looked up from reference TRBV5-1 and TRBJ2-3): KAGVTQTPRYLIKTRGQQVTLSCSPISGHRSVSWYQQTPGQGLQFLFEYFSETQRNKGNFPGRFSGRQFSNSRSEMNVSTLELGDSALYLCASSPIAGADTQYFGPGTRLTVL.

The rearrangement links TRBV5-5 to TRBJ2-5; TCRdb reports TRBD1, a call that lacks DNA to check it against. CDR1 SGHKS and CDR2 YYEKEE come from the germline V gene (reference sequence). The CDR3 length is 12 residues. CDR3 amino acids: CASSFEGETQYF.

This sequence joins TRBV20-1 and TRBJ2-5; TCRdb selects TRBD1, and the lack of DNA leaves this call unchecked. The CDR3 is 16 amino acids. Germline CDR1 DFQATT, CDR2 SNEGSKA (reference sequence). CDR3 sequence reads: CSAGTPQDPHLRTQYF.

The chain links TRBV5-6 to TRBJ2-7; TCRdb picks TRBD1, but there is no DNA to check that call. This CDR3 contains 16 residues. Per the germline V gene, CDR1 is SGHDT and CDR2 is YYEEEE. This CDR3 is CASSEMGQSSSYEQYF.

The chain joins TRBV11-3 to TRBJ2-1. This CDR3 comprises 11 residues. Germline assignment: CDR1 SGHNT and CDR2 YENEEA. This CDR3 reads CASSSGYEQFF.

The J gene is TRBJ1-5, the V gene TRBV29-1; TCRdb's D call, TRBD1, is unchecked because there is no DNA. The CDR3 length is 12 residues. Germline CDR1 and CDR2: SQVTM and ANQGSEA. The CDR3 protein is CSVGDNFQPQHF.

The chain combines TRBV25-1 with TRBJ2-1; the TCRdb call, TRBD2, lacks DNA for checking. The V gene's germline CDR1 is MGHDK and CDR2 SYGVNS. CDR3 length: 17 residues. This CDR3 is CASSARWGAGGPDEQFF.

V and J are TRBV29-1 and TRBJ1-4. Germline CDR1 SQVTM, CDR2 ANQGSEA. This CDR3 comprises 15 residues. Here the CDR3 reads CSVEDLWEGNEKLFF.

This chain's CDR3 is CASSPNQLRTSGKVNEQFF. The rearrangement uses TRBV6-1 and TRBJ2-1; TCRdb lists TRBD2, though no DNA is available to test this call. The CDR3 sequence is 19 residues long. CDR1 and CDR2 (germline): MNHNS, SASEGT.

CDR3 loop: CASSLQTGVGYNEQFF. The chain couples TRBV7-2 to TRBJ2-1; with no DNA, the TCRdb D assignment of TRBD1 cannot be verified. The germline CDR1 and CDR2 sequences are SGHTA and FQGNSA. The CDR3 contains 16 residues.

V usage is TRBV15 and J usage is TRBJ2-3. This CDR3 spans 15 amino acids. CDR1 and CDR2 (germline): LNHNV, YYDKDF (reference sequence). The CDR3: CATKAEGLPSDTQYF. The full variable domain, its missing parts supplied by reference TRBV15 and TRBJ2-3, is DAMVIQNPRYQVTQFGKPVTLSCSQTLNHNVMYWYQQKSSQAPKLLFHYYDKDFNNEADTPDNFQSRRPNTSFCFLDIRSPGLGDTAMYLCATKAEGLPSDTQYFGPGTRLTVL.

The chain uses TRBV7-9 and TRBJ1-2. This CDR3 is 16 amino acids long. Germline CDR1 SEHNR, CDR2 FQNEAQ (reference sequence). The CDR3 here is CASSSGGRADRYGYTF. Filled out from reference TRBV7-9 and TRBJ1-2, the complete variable domain reads DTGVSQNPRHKITKRGQNVTFRCDPISEHNRLYWYRQTLGQGPEFLTYFQNEAQLEKSRLLSDRFSAERPKGSFSTLEIQRTEQGDSAMYLCASSSGGRADRYGYTFGSGTRLTVV.

V and J are TRBV7-8 and TRBJ1-6; TCRdb reports TRBD1, a call that lacks DNA to check it against. Germline V gene data show CDR1 as SGHVS and CDR2 as FQNEAQ. This CDR3 has 17 amino acids. CDR3 in amino acids: CASRPDRELSYNSPLHF. The full variable domain, completed using reference TRBV7-8 and TRBJ1-6, is GAGVSQSPRYKVAKRGQDVALRCDPISGHVSLFWYQQALGQGPEFLTYFQNEAQLDKSGLPSDRFFAERPEGSVSTLKIQRTQQEDSAVYLCASRPDRELSYNSPLHFGNGTRLTVT.

The chain employs TRBV18 and TRBJ2-1; TCRdb reports TRBD2, a call that lacks DNA to check it against. Germline-derived CDR1 and CDR2 are KGHSH and LQKENI. The CDR3 is 16 residues long. The CDR3 spells CASSPPSGGGYNEQFF.

The gene calls are TRBV20-1 and TRBJ1-1; as DNA is missing, the TRBD1 call by TCRdb cannot be tested. CDR3 size: 14 residues. Germline V lookup: CDR1 DFQATT, CDR2 SNEGSKA (reference sequence). This CDR3 reads CRANWQPGDTEAFF.

This sequence joins TRBV11-2 and TRBJ2-2; there is no DNA to check the TCRdb D call of TRBD1. The CDR3 is 15 residues long. The V gene's germline CDR1 is SGHAT and CDR2 FQNNGV. CDR3: CASSPGQGAAGELFF.

The chain recombines TRBV20-1 with TRBJ2-3; no DNA is available, so the TRBD2 call from TCRdb remains unchecked. Germline-derived CDR1 and CDR2 are DFQATT and SNEGSKA (reference sequence). The CDR3 is 15 residues long. CDR3 region: CSAPSGTSKADTQYF.